This record concerns one T cell receptor beta chain sequence. The antigen is undetermined. The data belong to a study of CD8 T cells in Susac syndrome. Background on the study: Treatment at blood withdrawal was none, corticosteroids, or intravenous immunoglobulin alone in Susac syndrome patients.

Germline V gene sequence: CDR1 SGHTA, CDR2 FQGNSA. V shed 5 bases and J shed 10 bases, with 17 bases lying between them. This CDR3 is 14 amino acids long. Study observations and caveats: Acknowledgment was made by the study that its TCR sequencing and HLA analysis involved a relatively small number of individuals. CD4+ T cell repertoires in Susac syndrome exhibited no evidence of clonal expansion.

Reverse transcription of about 0.45 to 1 ug RNA was performed with random hexamers. A single record per CDR3 protein comes from TCRdb applying MiXCR to the immunoSEQ multiplex PCR reads. The profile covers 67,000 or so distinct CDR3 sequences, with 93% appearing a single time and about 0.15% taken by the ten largest. Sequences were obtained from CD4+ T cells from PBMCs. This clonotype was obtained from a human donor with Susac syndrome. The genes are TRBV7-2 and TRBJ2-2; weak D call: TRBD2 (5 bases). The CDR3 bases are TGTGCCAGCAGCACCCTAGTGCGGGTTGTGGAGCTGTTTTTT. Protein product: CASSTLVRVVELFF.